This is a list of T cell receptor beta chains from one sample in a study of blood T cell repertoires in COVID-19. Here immunoSEQ multiplex PCR was the method, and the copy in TCRdb shows in-frame clones only, minus some. In the table there are 70,000 to 90,000 clones, less than 90% of which are singletons. The sequenced sample was peripheral blood. Source of these receptors: a man aged 60 to 69 with acute or convalescent COVID-19. Each CDR3 is given with its conserved first and last residue. A D gene is named only where the DNA matches it firmly. Not all rows give a size; the values are once, few, many and, for expanded clones, a class.

cdr3_nt | cdr3_aa | v_call | clone_size | d_call | j_call
TGTGCCAGCAGCTTAAGACTATCTGGGGCCAACGTCCTGACTTTC | CASSLRLSGANVLTF | TRBV7-9 | once | - | TRBJ2-6
TGCGCCAGCGCCTTTAGCGGGAGTCACACCGGGGAGCTGTTTTTT | CASAFSGSHTGELFF | TRBV4-1 | - | TRBD2 | TRBJ2-2
TGTGCCAGCAGCAGAGACAGTAATCAGCCCCAGCATTTT | CASSRDSNQPQHF | TRBV5-4 | - | - | TRBJ1-5
TGTGCCAGCAGTGAAGAAATGGGGGCCGCTTTGAACACTGAAGCTTTCTTT | CASSEEMGAALNTEAFF | TRBV2 | - | - | TRBJ1-1
TGTGCCAGCAGCTCTAGACAGGGTCGGGATACGCAGTATTTT | CASSSRQGRDTQYF | TRBV11-3 | - | TRBD1 | TRBJ2-3
TGTGCCAGCAGTGATGAAGCGGGAAAACAAGAGACCCAGTACTTC | CASSDEAGKQETQYF | TRBV6-4 | - | TRBD2 | TRBJ2-5
TGTGCCAGCAGCGAGCTAAGGGGGCAATTGACCGGGGAGCTGTTTTTT | CASSELRGQLTGELFF | TRBV5-4 | - | TRBD1 | TRBJ2-2
TGTGCCAGTAGCCCGGGACAGCTAGGCTACGAGCAGTACTTC | CASSPGQLGYEQYF | TRBV19 | - | TRBD1 | TRBJ2-7
TGTGCCATCAGTGACTTAGCGGGGTCCTACGAGCAGTACTTC | CAISDLAGSYEQYF | TRBV10-3 | once | TRBD2 | TRBJ2-7
TGTGCCAGCAGCGATAAGGGGAATGGAAACACCATATATTTT | CASSDKGNGNTIYF | TRBV7-9 | - | - | TRBJ1-3
TGTGCCAGTGACCGGGACAGGGCCAATCAGCCCCAGCATTTT | CASDRDRANQPQHF | TRBV19 | - | TRBD1 | TRBJ1-5
TGCGCCAGCAGCTTGGCGATTAGCGGGGGGGCAGTGAACATTCAGTACTTC | CASSLAISGGAVNIQYF | TRBV5-1 | - | TRBD2 | TRBJ2-4
TGTGCCAGCTCACCATCGGGGGACGGAGTGGAGAAAGCTTTCTTT | CASSPSGDGVEKAFF | TRBV18 | - | - | TRBJ1-1
TGTGCCAGTAGTATCACTAGCGGGAGGACGAACCCTACGCAGTATTTT | CASSITSGRTNPTQYF | TRBV19 | few | TRBD2 | TRBJ2-3
TGTGCCAGTCGAAACATTCAGGGTTACTATGGCTACACCTTC | CASRNIQGYYGYTF | TRBV27 | - | - | TRBJ1-2
TGCGCCAGCAGCTTGGACCCGGGACTAGCCACAGATACGCAGTATTTT | CASSLDPGLATDTQYF | TRBV5-1 | - | TRBD2 | TRBJ2-3
TGTGCCAGCAGCGTAAGGGAGTGGGGGAACACTGAAGCTTTCTTT | CASSVREWGNTEAFF | TRBV9 | - | - | TRBJ1-1
TGCGCCAGCAGCTTGTCTTTGAGTGGCAGGTACTCCTACAATGAGCAGTTCTTC | CASSLSLSGRYSYNEQFF | TRBV5-1 | - | - | TRBJ2-1
TGTGCCACCAGTGATGCAGGGACAGGGTTTGGCGGGGAGCTGTTTTTT | CATSDAGTGFGGELFF | TRBV24-1 | - | TRBD1 | TRBJ2-2
TGTGCCAGCAGCGCCAGTCGAGACAGGAGGCCCACTGAAGCTTTCTTT | CASSASRDRRPTEAFF | TRBV5-6 | - | - | TRBJ1-1
TGCGCCAGCAGCCGCGACAGGTACGAGCAGTACTTC | CASSRDRYEQYF | TRBV4-1 | - | - | TRBJ2-7
TGTGCCAGCAGCTTAAGCGCGGGTTTGGGCGCAGATACGCAGTATTTT | CASSLSAGLGADTQYF | TRBV7-3 | once | - | TRBJ2-3
TGTGCCAGCAGCTTGGGCCCCAGGGGTATTCAGTACTTC | CASSLGPRGIQYF | TRBV5-8 | - | - | TRBJ2-4
TGCGCCAGCAGTGAGCTTAGATCAGGCATTCAGTACTTC | CASSELRSGIQYF | TRBV10-2 | - | - | TRBJ2-4
TGTGCCAGCAGCCACGACAGGTTCTTCTCACCCCTCCACTTT | CASSHDRFFSPLHF | TRBV28 | - | - | TRBJ1-6
TGTGCCAGCAGCTTATTAGGGGGCGGGGTCGGCTATGGCTACACCTTC | CASSLLGGGVGYGYTF | TRBV7-8 | - | TRBD1 | TRBJ1-2
TGTGCCTGGAGGGGGCAGGCCAACCTCTACGAGCAGTACTTC | CAWRGQANLYEQYF | TRBV30 | - | - | TRBJ2-7
TGTGCCAGCAGCTTAGACAGGACGGCCAGGAGTGGCTACACCTTC | CASSLDRTARSGYTF | TRBV7-2 | - | - | TRBJ1-2
TGTGCCAGCAGACGCGACAGGGGGGGATATGGCTACACCTTC | CASRRDRGGYGYTF | TRBV6-5 | - | TRBD1 | TRBJ1-2
TGTGCCAGCAGCCCCATAAGGGGAACAAGCTCTGGGGCCAACGTCCTGACTTTC | CASSPIRGTSSGANVLTF | TRBV13 | - | - | TRBJ2-6
TGCGCCAGCAGGGGCTGGACAGGGCGCACTGAAGCTTTCTTT | CASRGWTGRTEAFF | TRBV5-1 | - | TRBD1 | TRBJ1-1
TGTGCCAGCAGACTAGGGGGGACAGGGGGCGAGCAGTACTTC | CASRLGGTGGEQYF | TRBV11-2 | - | TRBD1 | TRBJ2-7
TGTGCCTGGGGGGGAGGCGGCTACGAGCAGTACTTC | CAWGGGGYEQYF | TRBV30 | - | - | TRBJ2-7
TGTGCCACCAGCTCTTCCGGGACTAGCGGGAGTCATACGCAGTATTTT | CATSSSGTSGSHTQYF | TRBV24-1 | - | TRBD2 | TRBJ2-3
TGCGCCAGCAGCTTGGACGGTCTTGGCTATGGCTACACCTTC | CASSLDGLGYGYTF | TRBV5-1 | once | - | TRBJ1-2
TGCGCCAGCAGCTTCCAACTAGCGGATACGCAGTATTTT | CASSFQLADTQYF | TRBV5-1 | - | TRBD2 | TRBJ2-3
TGTGCCAGCGGACAGCGGGGGATCTATGGCTACACCTTC | CASGQRGIYGYTF | TRBV27 | - | - | TRBJ1-2
TGTGCCAGCAGCCTGACAGGGGGATTTGTCTATGGCTACACCTTC | CASSLTGGFVYGYTF | TRBV3-1/TRBV3-2 | - | TRBD1 | TRBJ1-2
TGTGCCAGCTCACCACTTAACAGACAGGGGGCCGGGGAGCTGTTTTTT | CASSPLNRQGAGELFF | TRBV18 | - | TRBD1 | TRBJ2-2
TGTGCCAGCAGCCTTGCTAGTGGAAACACCATATATTTT | CASSLASGNTIYF | TRBV12-3/TRBV12-4 | - | - | TRBJ1-3
TGTGCCAGCAGCCGAGGGGGGGGTCAGCCCCAGCATTTT | CASSRGGGQPQHF | TRBV12-3/TRBV12-4 | - | - | TRBJ1-5
TGCGCCAGCAGTGAGTCCTCCCGGGGTCCCTACGAGCAGTACTTC | CASSESSRGPYEQYF | TRBV10-1 | - | - | TRBJ2-7